This entry concerns a single T cell receptor (beta chain). No patient had autoimmune disease or received systemic immunosuppression. Trimming removed 1 base from V and 6 bases from J; junction bases left unmatched: 6. Germline V gene sequence: CDR1 SGHVS, CDR2 FNYEAQ. The CDR3 has 17 residues. This entry comes from a study of OX40 agonist ivuxolimab in advanced cancers. At the level of the study: Age averaged 60 years (range 23 to 79), and just over 80% were male. Partial responses were recorded for three patients, including one with hepatocellular carcinoma and two with cutaneous melanoma. Prior anti-PD-1, anti-PD-L1 or anti-CTLA-4 therapy did not bar entry, and roughly 40% had some.

This table comes from immunoSEQ multiplex PCR, and its TCRdb copy is limited to in-frame clones, with some not included. The table lists some 100,000 clones, around nine tenths of them singletons. This receptor was identified in an adult with an advanced solid tumor such as melanoma, head and neck, liver or kidney cancer. The material sequenced was CD4+ or CD8+ T cells sorted from blood, taken in a trial of the OX40 agonist ivuxolimab. J is TRBJ2-3 and V is TRBV7-6; 14 positions match TRBD2. The CDR3 spells CASSLEGLAGGYDTQYF. CDR3 bases: TGTGCCAGCAGCTTAGAAGGACTAGCGGGAGGTTACGATACGCAGTATTTT.